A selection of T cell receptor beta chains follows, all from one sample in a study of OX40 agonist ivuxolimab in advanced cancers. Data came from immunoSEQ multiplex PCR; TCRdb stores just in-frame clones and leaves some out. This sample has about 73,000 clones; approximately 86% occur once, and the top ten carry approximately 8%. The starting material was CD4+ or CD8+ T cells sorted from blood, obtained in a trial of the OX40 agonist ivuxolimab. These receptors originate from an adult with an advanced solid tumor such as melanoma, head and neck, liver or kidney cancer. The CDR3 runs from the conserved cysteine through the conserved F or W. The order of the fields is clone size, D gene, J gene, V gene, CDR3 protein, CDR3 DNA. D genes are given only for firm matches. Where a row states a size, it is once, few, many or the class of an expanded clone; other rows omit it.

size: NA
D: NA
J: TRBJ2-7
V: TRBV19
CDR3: CASSIGGVSAYEQYF
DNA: TGTGCCAGTAGTATTGGCGGCGTCAGTGCCTACGAGCAGTACTTC

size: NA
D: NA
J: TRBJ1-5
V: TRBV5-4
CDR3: CASSLDNQPQHF
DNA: TGTGCCAGCAGCTTAGACAATCAGCCCCAGCATTTT

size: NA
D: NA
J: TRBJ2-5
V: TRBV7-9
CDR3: CASSPTGTAGETQYF
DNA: TGTGCCAGCAGCCCTACCGGGACAGCGGGGGAGACCCAGTACTTC

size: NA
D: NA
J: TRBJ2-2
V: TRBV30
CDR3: CAWSTQMYTGELFF
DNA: TGTGCCTGGAGTACACAAATGTACACCGGGGAGCTGTTTTTT

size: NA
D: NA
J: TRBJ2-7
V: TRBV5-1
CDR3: CASSLASTYEQYF
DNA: TGCGCCAGCAGCTTGGCCAGCACCTACGAGCAGTACTTC

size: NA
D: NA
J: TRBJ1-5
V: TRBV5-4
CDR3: CASSRDRNQPQHF
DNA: TGTGCCAGCAGCCGTGACCGCAATCAGCCCCAGCATTTT

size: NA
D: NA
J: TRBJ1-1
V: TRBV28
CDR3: CASTIFLISSTEAFF
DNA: TGTGCCAGCACCATCTTTCTAATCTCGTCCACTGAAGCTTTCTTT

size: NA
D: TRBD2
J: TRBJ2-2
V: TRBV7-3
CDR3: CASKLTSANTGELFF
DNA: TGTGCCAGCAAATTGACTAGCGCGAACACCGGGGAGCTGTTTTTT

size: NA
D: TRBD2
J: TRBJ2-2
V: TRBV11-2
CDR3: CASSFIAGNTGELFF
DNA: TGTGCCAGCAGCTTTATAGCGGGAAACACCGGGGAGCTGTTTTTT

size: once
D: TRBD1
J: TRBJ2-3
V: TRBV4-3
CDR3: CASSQTGGPTDTQYF
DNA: TGCGCCAGCAGCCAGACAGGGGGCCCCACAGATACGCAGTATTTT

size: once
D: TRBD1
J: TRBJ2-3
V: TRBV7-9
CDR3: CASSRTGGVSTDTQYF
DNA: TGTGCCAGCAGCCGGACAGGGGGCGTTAGCACAGATACGCAGTATTTT

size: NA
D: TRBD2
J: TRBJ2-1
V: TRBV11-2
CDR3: CASSPKLANEQFF
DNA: TGTGCCAGCAGCCCAAAACTAGCGAATGAGCAGTTCTTC

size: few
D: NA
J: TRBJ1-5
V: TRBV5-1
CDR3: CASSLGRVNQPQHF
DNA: TGCGCCAGCAGCTTGGGAAGAGTCAATCAGCCCCAGCATTTT

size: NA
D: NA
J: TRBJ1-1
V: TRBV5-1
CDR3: CASSWDLGTEAFF
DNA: TGCGCCAGCAGTTGGGACCTGGGCACTGAAGCTTTCTTT

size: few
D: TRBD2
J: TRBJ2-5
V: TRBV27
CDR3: CASSLTSGGVETQYF
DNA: TGTGCCAGCAGCTTAACTAGCGGGGGGGTAGAGACCCAGTACTTC

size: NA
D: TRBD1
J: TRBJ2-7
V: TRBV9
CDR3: CASSAGTGKFNYEQYF
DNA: TGTGCCAGCAGCGCAGGGACAGGGAAATTTAACTACGAGCAGTACTTC

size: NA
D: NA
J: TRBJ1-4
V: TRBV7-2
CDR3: CASSLQGTNEKLFF
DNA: TGTGCCAGCAGCTTACAGGGAACTAATGAAAAACTGTTTTTT

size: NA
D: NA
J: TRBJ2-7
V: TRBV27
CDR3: CASSPRDRRYEQYF
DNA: TGTGCCAGCAGTCCGAGGGACCGACGCTACGAGCAGTACTTC

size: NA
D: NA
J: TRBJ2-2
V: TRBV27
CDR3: CASSLLATGTGELFF
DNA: TGTGCCAGCAGTCTCCTCGCGACGGGCACCGGGGAGCTGTTTTTT

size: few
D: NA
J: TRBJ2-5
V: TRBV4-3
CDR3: CASSQVQGYETQYF
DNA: TGCGCCAGCAGCCAAGTTCAGGGGTACGAGACCCAGTACTTC

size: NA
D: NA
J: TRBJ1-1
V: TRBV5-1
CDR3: CASSDLWEGTEAFF
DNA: TGCGCCAGCAGCGATCTCTGGGAAGGCACTGAAGCTTTCTTT

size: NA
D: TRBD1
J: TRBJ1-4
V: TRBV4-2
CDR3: CASSQDSAGQGTEKLFF
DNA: TGTGCCAGCAGCCAAGACTCCGCGGGACAGGGGACTGAAAAACTGTTTTTT

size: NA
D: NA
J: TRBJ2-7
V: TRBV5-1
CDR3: CASSLGGAVEQYF
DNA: TGCGCCAGCAGCTTGGGCGGGGCAGTCGAGCAGTACTTC

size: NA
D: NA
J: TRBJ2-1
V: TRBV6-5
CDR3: CASSEQGNEQFF
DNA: TGTGCCAGCAGTGAACAGGGCAATGAGCAGTTCTTC

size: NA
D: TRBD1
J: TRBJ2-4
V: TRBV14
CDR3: CASSQRRQGVAKNIQYF
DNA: TGTGCCAGCAGCCAACGGCGGCAGGGGGTAGCCAAAAACATTCAGTACTTC

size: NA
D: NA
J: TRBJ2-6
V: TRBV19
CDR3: CASTPRGALPSGANVLTF
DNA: TGTGCCAGTACCCCCAGAGGGGCCCTTCCCTCTGGGGCCAACGTCCTGACTTTC

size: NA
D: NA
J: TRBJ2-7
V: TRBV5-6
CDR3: CASSPPRINSYEQYF
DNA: TGTGCCAGCAGCCCGCCGAGAATAAACTCCTACGAGCAGTACTTC

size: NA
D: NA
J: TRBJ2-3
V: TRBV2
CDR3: CASRGTFTDTQYF
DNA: TGTGCCAGCAGGGGGACTTTCACAGATACGCAGTATTTT

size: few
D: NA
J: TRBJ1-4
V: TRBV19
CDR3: CASSGLTGRNEKLFF
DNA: TGTGCCAGTAGTGGATTGACAGGCCGTAATGAAAAACTGTTTTTT

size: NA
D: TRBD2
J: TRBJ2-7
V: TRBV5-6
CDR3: CASSGTSGSYEQYF
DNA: TGTGCCAGCAGCGGGACTAGCGGCTCCTACGAGCAGTACTTC

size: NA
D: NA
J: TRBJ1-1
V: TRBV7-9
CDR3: CASSLASRSEAFF
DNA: TGTGCCAGCAGCTTAGCGTCGCGGTCTGAAGCTTTCTTT

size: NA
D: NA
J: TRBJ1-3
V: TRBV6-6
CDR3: CASSYGLSGNTIYF
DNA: TGTGCCAGCAGTTACGGCCTCTCTGGAAACACCATATATTTT

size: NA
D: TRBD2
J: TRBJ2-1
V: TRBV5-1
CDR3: CASSPLAGAYNEQFF
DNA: TGCGCCAGCAGCCCACTAGCGGGGGCCTACAATGAGCAGTTCTTC

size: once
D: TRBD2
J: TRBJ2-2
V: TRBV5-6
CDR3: CASSLARGGVTGELFF
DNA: TGTGCCAGCAGCTTGGCCCGGGGGGGCGTCACCGGGGAGCTGTTTTTT

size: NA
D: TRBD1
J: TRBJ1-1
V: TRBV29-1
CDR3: CSGVQGADEAFF
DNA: TGCAGCGGAGTACAGGGGGCGGATGAAGCTTTCTTT

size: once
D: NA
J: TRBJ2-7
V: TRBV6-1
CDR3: CASMPGPFYEQYF
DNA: TGTGCCAGCATGCCAGGACCCTTCTACGAGCAGTACTTC

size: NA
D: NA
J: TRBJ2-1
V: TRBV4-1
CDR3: CASSQDLPRGYEQFF
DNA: TGCGCCAGCAGCCAAGACTTACCTAGGGGTTATGAGCAGTTCTTC

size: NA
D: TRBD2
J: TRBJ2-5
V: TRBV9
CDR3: CASSARGTSGSRGETQYF
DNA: TGTGCCAGCAGCGCCCGGGGGACTAGCGGGAGTCGGGGAGAGACCCAGTACTTC

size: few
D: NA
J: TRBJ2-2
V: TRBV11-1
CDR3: CASSTRDIPTGELFF
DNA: TGTGCCAGCAGCACCAGGGACATCCCCACCGGGGAGCTGTTTTTT

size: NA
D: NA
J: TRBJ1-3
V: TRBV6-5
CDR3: CASVSPTAGNTIYF
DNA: TGTGCCAGCGTCAGCCCAACCGCTGGAAACACCATATATTTT

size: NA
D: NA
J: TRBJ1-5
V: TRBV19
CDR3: CASSRGGDSQHF
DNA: TGTGCCAGTAGTAGAGGGGGGGACTCCCAGCATTTT

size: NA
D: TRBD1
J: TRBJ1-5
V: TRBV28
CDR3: CASSSGTGMYSNQPQHF
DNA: TGTGCCAGCAGTTCCGGGACAGGAATGTATAGCAATCAGCCCCAGCATTTT

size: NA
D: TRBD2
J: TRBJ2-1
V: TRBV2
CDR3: CASETSGSNNEQFF
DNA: TGTGCCAGCGAGACTAGCGGGAGTAACAATGAGCAGTTCTTC

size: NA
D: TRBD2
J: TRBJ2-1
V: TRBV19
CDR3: CASSIRGGTSANEQFF
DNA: TGTGCCAGTAGTATTCGGGGGGGGACTAGCGCCAATGAGCAGTTCTTC

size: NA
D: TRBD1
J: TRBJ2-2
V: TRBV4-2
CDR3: CASSRQGNTGELFF
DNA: TGTGCCAGCAGCCGACAGGGGAACACCGGGGAGCTGTTTTTT

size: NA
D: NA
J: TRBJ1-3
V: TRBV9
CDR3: CASSVPGEGNTIYF
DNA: TGTGCCAGCAGCGTACCCGGGGAAGGAAACACCATATATTTT

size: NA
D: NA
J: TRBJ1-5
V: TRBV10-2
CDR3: CASSDGLAYQPQHF
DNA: TGCGCCAGCAGTGATGGCCTCGCCTATCAGCCCCAGCATTTT

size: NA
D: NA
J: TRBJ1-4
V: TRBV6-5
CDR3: CASSTTATNEKLFF
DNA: TGTGCCAGCAGTACGACAGCAACTAATGAAAAACTGTTTTTT

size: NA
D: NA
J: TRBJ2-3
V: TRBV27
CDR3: CASSLSVPTDTQYF
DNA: TGTGCCAGCAGTTTAAGCGTCCCCACAGATACGCAGTATTTT

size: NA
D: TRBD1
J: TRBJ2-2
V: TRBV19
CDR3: CASQPGGKRTGELFF
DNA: TGTGCCAGCCAGCCAGGGGGCAAGAGGACCGGGGAGCTGTTTTTT

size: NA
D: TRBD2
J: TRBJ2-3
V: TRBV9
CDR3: CASSPRLAGGRGDTQYF
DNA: TGTGCCAGCAGCCCAAGACTAGCGGGGGGCCGCGGAGATACGCAGTATTTT

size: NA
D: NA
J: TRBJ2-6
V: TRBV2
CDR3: CASRLSGLSSGANVLTF
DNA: TGTGCCAGTCGCCTCTCCGGACTTAGCTCTGGGGCCAACGTCCTGACTTTC

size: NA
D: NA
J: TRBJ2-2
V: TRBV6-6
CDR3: CASILKQNTGELFF
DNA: TGTGCCAGCATCTTAAAACAGAACACCGGGGAGCTGTTTTTT

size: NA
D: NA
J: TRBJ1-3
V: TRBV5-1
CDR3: CASSADSGNTIYF
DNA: TGCGCCAGCAGCGCGGACTCTGGAAACACCATATATTTT